The clone carrying this TCR beta chain was observed once. No antigen is known for it. The repertoire was sequenced with immunoSEQ multiplex PCR; TCRdb's copy has only in-frame clones and lacks some. The table shows 15,000 to 20,000 clones, with roughly 80% occurring only once. The data stem from a study of T cell responses to AZD1222 COVID-19 vaccine. Study-level findings and limits: Donors were chiefly white British, with a greater number of females, and clonal diversity was perhaps underestimated.

Germline CDR1 and CDR2: SNHLY and FYNNEI. Deletions cut 0 bases from V and 6 bases from J, with 9 bases between. The length of the CDR3 is 14 residues. Specimen: peripheral blood, collected 28 days after the second AZD1222 dose. This sequence joins TRBV2 and TRBJ1-5; D possibly corresponds to TRBD1 (5 bases). This receptor was taken from an adult who received the AZD1222 COVID-19 vaccine. The DNA of the CDR3 is TGTGCCAGCAGTGAAGCGACCCAGGGTCAGCCCCAGCATTTT. Encoded protein: CASSEATQGQPQHF.